This T cell receptor (beta chain) emerged from a study of T cell responses to AZD1222 COVID-19 vaccine. Study details: Some second doses came at about 4 weeks and others at about 12 weeks; these were pooled. Overall study results and limits: Spike-specific TCR breadth and depth both grew after two AZD1222 doses. CD4 TCRs covered the whole spike, strongest at regions 160-218 and 743-854.

Of note for this clone: What it binds is not known.

Sequencing was performed with immunoSEQ multiplex PCR; in TCRdb, only in-frame clones are kept and a portion is missing. Among about 96,000 clones, roughly 87% were seen once, and the ten largest hold roughly 1.7%. The CDR3 consists of 12 residues. Germline V CDR1 and CDR2: GTSNPN, SVGIG (reference sequence). Deletions cut 7 bases from V and 1 base from J, with 11 bases between. The chain has TRBV30 and TRBJ2-7; D is uncertain. This clonotype was obtained from an adult in good health. Sample: peripheral blood, taken on day 0 of AZD1222 vaccination. CDR3 nucleotide sequence: TGTGCCTCCACCTATACGTCCTACGAGCAGTACTTC. This encodes CASTYTSYEQYF. Full variable domain (remainder filled in from reference TRBV30 and TRBJ2-7): SQTIHQWPATLVQPVGSPLSLECTVEGTSNPNLYWYRQAAGRGLQLLFYSVGIGQISSEVPQNLSASRPQDRQFILSSKKLLLSDSGFYLCASTYTSYEQYFGPGTRLTVT.